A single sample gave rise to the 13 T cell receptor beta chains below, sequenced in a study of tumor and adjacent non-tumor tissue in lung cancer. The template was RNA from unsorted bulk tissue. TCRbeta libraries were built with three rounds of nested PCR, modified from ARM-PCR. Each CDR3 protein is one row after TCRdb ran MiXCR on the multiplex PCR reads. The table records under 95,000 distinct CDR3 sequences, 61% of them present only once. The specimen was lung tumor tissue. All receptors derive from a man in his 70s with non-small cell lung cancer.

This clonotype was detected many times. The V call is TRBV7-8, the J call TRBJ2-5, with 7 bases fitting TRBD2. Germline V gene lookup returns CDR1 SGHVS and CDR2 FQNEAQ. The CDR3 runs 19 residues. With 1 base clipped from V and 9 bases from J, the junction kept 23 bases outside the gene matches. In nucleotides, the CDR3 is TGTGCCAGCAGCTTAGTCTCTCGTGGTCCGGGACTATCAAGAGATGCCCAGTACTTC. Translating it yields CASSLVSRGPGLSRDAQYF. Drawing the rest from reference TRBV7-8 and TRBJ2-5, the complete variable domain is GAGVSQSPRYKVAKRGQDVALRCDPISGHVSLFWYQQALGQGPEFLTYFQNEAQLDKSGLPSDRFFAERPEGSVSTLKIQRTQQEDSAVYLCASSLVSRGPGLSRDAQYFGPGTRLLVL.

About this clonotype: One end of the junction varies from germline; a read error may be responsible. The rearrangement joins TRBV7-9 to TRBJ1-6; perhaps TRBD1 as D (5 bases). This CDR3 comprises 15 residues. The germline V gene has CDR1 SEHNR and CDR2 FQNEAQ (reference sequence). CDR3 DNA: TGTGCCAGCGGAGGGGCCAGCTCCTATAATTCACCCCCCCACTTT. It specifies CASGGASSYNSPPHF.

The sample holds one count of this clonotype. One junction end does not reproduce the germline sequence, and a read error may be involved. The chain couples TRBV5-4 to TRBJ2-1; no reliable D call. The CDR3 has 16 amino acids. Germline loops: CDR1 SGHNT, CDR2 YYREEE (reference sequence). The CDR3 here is CASSPLKGWRNNGQFF. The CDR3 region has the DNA TGTGCCAGCAGCCCCCTTAAGGGCTGGAGAAATAATGGGCAGTTCTTC.

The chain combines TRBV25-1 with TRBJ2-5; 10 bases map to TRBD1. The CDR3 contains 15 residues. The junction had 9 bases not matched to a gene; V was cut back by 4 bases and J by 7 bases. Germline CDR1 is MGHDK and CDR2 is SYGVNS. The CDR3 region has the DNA TGTGCCAGCAGTGGGACAGGGGGGCGCTCGGGGACCCAGTACTTC. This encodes CASSGTGGRSGTQYF.

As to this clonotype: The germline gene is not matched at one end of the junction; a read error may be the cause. The CDR3 sequence is CGSNLAGTPEETQYF. The CDR3 bases are TGTGGCAGCAACTTGGCCGGGACACCTGAGGAGACCCAGTACTTC. The V call is TRBV11-1, the J call TRBJ2-5; tentatively, D is TRBD1 (6 bases). Germline V gene lookup returns CDR1 SGHAT and CDR2 FQDESV (reference sequence). The CDR3 extends over 15 amino acids.

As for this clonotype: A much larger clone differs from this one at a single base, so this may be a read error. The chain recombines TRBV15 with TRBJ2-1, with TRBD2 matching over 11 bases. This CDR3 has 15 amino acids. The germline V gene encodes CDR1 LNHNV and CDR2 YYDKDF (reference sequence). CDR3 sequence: CVTSRGLAAVNEQFF. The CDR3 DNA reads TGTGTCACCAGCAGGGGACTAGCGGCCGTCAATGAGCAGTTCTTC. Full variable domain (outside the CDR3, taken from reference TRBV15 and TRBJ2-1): DAMVIQNPRYQVTQFGKPVTLSCSQTLNHNVMYWYQQKSSQAPKLLFHYYDKDFNNEADTPDNFQSRRPNTSFCFLDIRSPGLGDTAMYLCVTSRGLAAVNEQFFGPGTRLTVL.

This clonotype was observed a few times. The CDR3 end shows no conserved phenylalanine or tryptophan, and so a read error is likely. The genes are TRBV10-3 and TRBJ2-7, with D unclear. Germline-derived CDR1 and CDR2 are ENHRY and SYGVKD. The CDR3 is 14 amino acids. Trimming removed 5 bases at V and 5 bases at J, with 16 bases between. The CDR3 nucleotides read TGTGCCATCAGTCAGACCGGTTCCGACAACGAGCAGTACTTA. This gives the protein CAISQTGSDNEQYL.

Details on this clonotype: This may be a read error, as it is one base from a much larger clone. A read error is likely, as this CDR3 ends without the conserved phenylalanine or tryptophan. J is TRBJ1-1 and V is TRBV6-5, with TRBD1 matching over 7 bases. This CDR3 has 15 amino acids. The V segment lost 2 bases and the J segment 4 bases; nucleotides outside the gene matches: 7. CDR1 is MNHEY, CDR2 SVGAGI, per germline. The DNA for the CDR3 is TGTGCCAGCAGTTACAGGGGGCAGTTAGGCACTGAAGCTTTCATT. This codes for CASSYRGQLGTEAFI.

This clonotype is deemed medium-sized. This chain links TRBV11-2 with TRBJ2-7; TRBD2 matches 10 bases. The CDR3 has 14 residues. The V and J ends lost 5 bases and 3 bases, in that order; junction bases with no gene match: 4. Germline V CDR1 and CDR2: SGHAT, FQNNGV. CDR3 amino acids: CASSVLAGGYEQYF. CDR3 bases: TGTGCCAGCAGCGTCTTAGCGGGAGGCTACGAGCAGTACTTC.

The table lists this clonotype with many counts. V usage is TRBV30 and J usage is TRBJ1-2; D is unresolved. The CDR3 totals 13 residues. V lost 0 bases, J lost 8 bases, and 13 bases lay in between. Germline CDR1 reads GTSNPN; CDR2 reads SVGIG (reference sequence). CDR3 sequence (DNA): TGTGCCTGGAGTGTCGAGGGTTTGAGAGGCTACACCTTC. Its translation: CAWSVEGLRGYTF. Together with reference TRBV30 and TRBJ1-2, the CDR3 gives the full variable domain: SQTIHQWPATLVQPVGSPLSLECTVEGTSNPNLYWYRQAAGRGLQLLFYSVGIGQISSEVPQNLSASRPQDRQFILSSKKLLLSDSGFYLCAWSVEGLRGYTFGSGTRLTVV.

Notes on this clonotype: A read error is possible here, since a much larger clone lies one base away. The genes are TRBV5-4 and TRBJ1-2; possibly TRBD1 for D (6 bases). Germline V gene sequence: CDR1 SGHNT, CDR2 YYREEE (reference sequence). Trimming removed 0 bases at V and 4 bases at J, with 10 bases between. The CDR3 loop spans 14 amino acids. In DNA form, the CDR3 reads TGTGCCAGCAGCTTGGACAGGGATGTCTATGGCTACACCTTC. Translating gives CASSLDRDVYGYTF. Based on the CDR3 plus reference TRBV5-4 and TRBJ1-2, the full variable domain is ETGVTQSPTHLIKTRGQQVTLRCSSQSGHNTVSWYQQALGQGPQFIFQYYREEENGRGNFPPRFSGLQFPNYSSELNVNALELDDSALYLCASSLDRDVYGYTFGSGTRLTVV.

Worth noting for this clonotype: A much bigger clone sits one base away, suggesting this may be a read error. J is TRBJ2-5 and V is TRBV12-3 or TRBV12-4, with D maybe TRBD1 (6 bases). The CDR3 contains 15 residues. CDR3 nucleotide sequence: TGTACCAGCAGGGGATCGGGACAAGTGCCCGAGACCCAGTACTTC. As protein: CTSRGSGQVPETQYF.

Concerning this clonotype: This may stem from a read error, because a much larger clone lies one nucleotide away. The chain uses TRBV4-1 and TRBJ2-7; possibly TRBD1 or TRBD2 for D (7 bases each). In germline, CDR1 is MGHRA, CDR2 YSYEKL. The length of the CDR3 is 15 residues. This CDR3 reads CTSSLSQGGGYEQYF. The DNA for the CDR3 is TGCACCAGCAGCCTTTCGCAGGGGGGGGGCTACGAGCAGTACTTC.